This record concerns one T cell receptor beta chain sequence. Germline trimming cut 3 bases from V and 5 bases from J; bases unmatched to any gene: 4. From germline, CDR1 is MNHEY and CDR2 SMNVEV (reference sequence). The CDR3 sequence is 14 residues long. The sample belongs to a study of blood T cell repertoires in COVID-19. Per the original methods: Amplification from reference gene primers served as the basis for estimated nucleated cell counts. Libraries were prepared by immunoSEQ multiplex PCR; TCRdb keeps only in-frame clonotypes and omits some of them. For V, J and clone size, that table is used; D and trimming come from the DNA. The sample holds roughly 250,000 clones; 86% are singletons and the top ten take about an eighth.

Source material: peripheral blood. The V and J genes are TRBV27 and TRBJ1-2; 9 bases agree with TRBD1. The receptor comes from a woman aged 25 to 39 with COVID-19, enrolled during active disease. In nucleotides, the CDR3 is TGTGCCAGCAGTTTCGGACAGGGGCTATATGGCTACACCTTC. It is translated as CASSFGQGLYGYTF.